Listed below are T cell receptor beta chains from one sample, sequenced in a study of radiation and T cells in renal cell carcinoma. Some clones are missing from TCRdb's copy, which holds only in-frame ones; the method was immunoSEQ multiplex PCR. The sample includes about 120,000 clones, 65% to 85% of them seen just once. Sample: blood, taken from a patient whose treatment included radiotherapy and nephrectomy. These receptors were taken from a man aged 45-65 years with renal cell carcinoma. Both conserved end residues are part of each CDR3. Each record gives: D gene, V gene, clone size, J gene, CDR3 DNA, CDR3 protein. A D gene is named only where the DNA matches it firmly. Size values are once, few and many counts, or a class for expanded clones, and some rows have none.

d_call: -; v_call: TRBV19; clone_size: -; j_call: TRBJ1-2; cdr3_nt: TGTGCCAGTCATAGGCCCCAGGGCGGGAACTATGGCTACACCTTC; cdr3_aa: CASHRPQGGNYGYTF
d_call: -; v_call: TRBV7-2; clone_size: -; j_call: TRBJ1-2; cdr3_nt: TGTGCCAGCAGCTTAGTGAAGGGGTACTATGGCTACACCTTC; cdr3_aa: CASSLVKGYYGYTF
d_call: -; v_call: TRBV6-5; clone_size: -; j_call: TRBJ2-2; cdr3_nt: TGTGCCAGCGGACGACTAGGGGACACCGGGGAGCTGTTTTTT; cdr3_aa: CASGRLGDTGELFF
d_call: TRBD1; v_call: TRBV5-1; clone_size: -; j_call: TRBJ2-3; cdr3_nt: TGCGCCAGCAGCTTGGGGGACAGGGGTCATACGCAGTATTTT; cdr3_aa: CASSLGDRGHTQYF
d_call: -; v_call: TRBV28; clone_size: once; j_call: TRBJ1-5; cdr3_nt: TGTGCCAGCAGTTTGTTTGACGGTTATAGCAATCAGCCCCAGCATTTT; cdr3_aa: CASSLFDGYSNQPQHF
d_call: -; v_call: TRBV2; clone_size: few; j_call: TRBJ2-7; cdr3_nt: TGTGCCAGCAGTGAAGCTCCAGGTTTCTACGAGCAGTACTTC; cdr3_aa: CASSEAPGFYEQYF
d_call: -; v_call: TRBV19; clone_size: -; j_call: TRBJ2-5; cdr3_nt: TGTGCCAGCTCATTGGCCGGGACGGAGACCCAGTACTTC; cdr3_aa: CASSLAGTETQYF
d_call: -; v_call: TRBV7-8; clone_size: -; j_call: TRBJ1-1; cdr3_nt: TGTGCCAGCAGACAATTCGGGGGGCCGGAGACTGAAGCTTTCTTT; cdr3_aa: CASRQFGGPETEAFF
d_call: TRBD1; v_call: TRBV28; clone_size: -; j_call: TRBJ1-2; cdr3_nt: TGTGCCATCCGACAGGGGCGCCTGGACTATGGCTACACCTTC; cdr3_aa: CAIRQGRLDYGYTF
d_call: -; v_call: TRBV5-1; clone_size: -; j_call: TRBJ2-1; cdr3_nt: TGCGCCAGCAGCGGACTTCCACTCGCGGGGATCAATGAGCAGTTCTTC; cdr3_aa: CASSGLPLAGINEQFF
d_call: TRBD2; v_call: TRBV4-2; clone_size: -; j_call: TRBJ2-2; cdr3_nt: TGTGCCAGCAGGGAACTAGCGGGAGAATCAGGGGAGCTGTTTTTT; cdr3_aa: CASRELAGESGELFF
d_call: -; v_call: TRBV18; clone_size: -; j_call: TRBJ1-5; cdr3_nt: TGTGCCAGCTCACCGGGACGGTGGGATCAGCCCCAGCATTTT; cdr3_aa: CASSPGRWDQPQHF
d_call: -; v_call: TRBV27; clone_size: -; j_call: TRBJ2-5; cdr3_nt: TGTGCCAGCAGTTTAGGGGAGACCCAGTACTTC; cdr3_aa: CASSLGETQYF
d_call: -; v_call: TRBV4-1; clone_size: -; j_call: TRBJ1-1; cdr3_nt: TGCGCCAGCAGCCAAACCGCATTTGGTACGGCTGAAGCTTTCTTT; cdr3_aa: CASSQTAFGTAEAFF
d_call: -; v_call: TRBV4-1; clone_size: -; j_call: TRBJ2-2; cdr3_nt: TGCGCCAGCAGCCAAGATCGATTGGTAGCAGGGGCGAACACCGGGGAGCTGTTTTTT; cdr3_aa: CASSQDRLVAGANTGELFF
d_call: -; v_call: TRBV28; clone_size: many; j_call: TRBJ1-3; cdr3_nt: TGTGCCAGCAGTTCCCCACAGGGCACTGGAAACACCATATATTTT; cdr3_aa: CASSSPQGTGNTIYF
d_call: -; v_call: TRBV2; clone_size: -; j_call: TRBJ1-4; cdr3_nt: TGTGCCAGCAAGGCGACAGACAATAATGAAAAACTGTTTTTT; cdr3_aa: CASKATDNNEKLFF
d_call: -; v_call: TRBV5-1; clone_size: -; j_call: TRBJ2-7; cdr3_nt: TGCGCCAGCAGCCAAGGACACCTCTACGAGCAGTACTTC; cdr3_aa: CASSQGHLYEQYF
d_call: -; v_call: TRBV29-1; clone_size: -; j_call: TRBJ1-2; cdr3_nt: TGCAGCGTTTACCTACAGGGACATGGCTACACCTTC; cdr3_aa: CSVYLQGHGYTF
d_call: -; v_call: TRBV10-1; clone_size: few; j_call: TRBJ2-1; cdr3_nt: TGCGCCAGCAGTGGGACTCAGCCGGGGGCCGAACTTGACAATGAGCAGTTCTTC; cdr3_aa: CASSGTQPGAELDNEQFF
d_call: TRBD2; v_call: TRBV7-2; clone_size: -; j_call: TRBJ2-5; cdr3_nt: TGTGCCAGCAGGCGGGGGGGAAACCAAGAGACCCAGTACTTC; cdr3_aa: CASRRGGNQETQYF
d_call: -; v_call: TRBV5-1; clone_size: -; j_call: TRBJ1-1; cdr3_nt: TGCGCCAGCAGCTTGTGGGTCGGGGGCGACACTGAAGCTTTCTTT; cdr3_aa: CASSLWVGGDTEAFF
d_call: -; v_call: TRBV5-1; clone_size: -; j_call: TRBJ2-1; cdr3_nt: TGCGCCAGCAGCTTGGTCAGCGTCGATGAGCAGTTCTTC; cdr3_aa: CASSLVSVDEQFF
d_call: TRBD2; v_call: TRBV6-5; clone_size: -; j_call: TRBJ2-7; cdr3_nt: TGTGCCAGCAGTAGCGGGGGGAGCTCCTACGAGCAGTACTTC; cdr3_aa: CASSSGGSSYEQYF
d_call: -; v_call: TRBV6-5; clone_size: few; j_call: TRBJ2-7; cdr3_nt: TGTGCCAGCAGCTTGAGGGACATGCCTTACGAGCAGTACTTC; cdr3_aa: CASSLRDMPYEQYF
d_call: TRBD1; v_call: TRBV5-1; clone_size: -; j_call: TRBJ1-2; cdr3_nt: TGCGCCAGCAGCACGGGACAGGGTAACTATGGCTACACCTTC; cdr3_aa: CASSTGQGNYGYTF
d_call: TRBD2; v_call: TRBV7-9; clone_size: -; j_call: TRBJ2-6; cdr3_nt: TGTGCCAGCGGCTGGGAGGGAGGCTCTGGGGCCAACGTCCTGACTTTC; cdr3_aa: CASGWEGGSGANVLTF
d_call: -; v_call: TRBV21-1; clone_size: -; j_call: TRBJ1-5; cdr3_nt: TGTGCCAGCAGCAACCGGAGGGCGAATCAGCCCCAGCATTTT; cdr3_aa: CASSNRRANQPQHF
d_call: -; v_call: TRBV6-1; clone_size: -; j_call: TRBJ2-7; cdr3_nt: TGTGCCAGCAGTGAAGGAGGGAGTGTATACGAGCAGTACTTC; cdr3_aa: CASSEGGSVYEQYF
d_call: -; v_call: TRBV2; clone_size: -; j_call: TRBJ2-7; cdr3_nt: TGTGCCAGCCTAGGGGGGTCGAGCTCCTACGAGCAGTACTTC; cdr3_aa: CASLGGSSSYEQYF
d_call: TRBD2; v_call: TRBV7-2; clone_size: once; j_call: TRBJ2-7; cdr3_nt: TGTGCCAGCAGCTTAGCGGCTAGCGGGAACTCCTACGAGCAGTACTTC; cdr3_aa: CASSLAASGNSYEQYF
d_call: TRBD2; v_call: TRBV10-3; clone_size: -; j_call: TRBJ2-3; cdr3_nt: TGTGCCATCAGACTTAGCGGGGACCAAGGTACGCAGTATTTT; cdr3_aa: CAIRLSGDQGTQYF
d_call: -; v_call: TRBV6-1; clone_size: -; j_call: TRBJ1-4; cdr3_nt: TGTGCCTCCGCGGTGTCAACTAATGAAAAACTGTTTTTT; cdr3_aa: CASAVSTNEKLFF
d_call: -; v_call: TRBV9; clone_size: -; j_call: TRBJ2-1; cdr3_nt: TGTGCCAGCAGCCAAGTGGGGAGCTCCTACAATGAGCAGTTCTTC; cdr3_aa: CASSQVGSSYNEQFF
d_call: -; v_call: TRBV30; clone_size: -; j_call: TRBJ1-5; cdr3_nt: TGTGCCTGGAGTACGGGGTCGTGGCAGCCCCAGCATTTT; cdr3_aa: CAWSTGSWQPQHF
d_call: -; v_call: TRBV7-2; clone_size: few; j_call: TRBJ2-1; cdr3_nt: TGTGCCAGCAGCTCCCGGGGCGGGTACAATGAGCAGTTCTTC; cdr3_aa: CASSSRGGYNEQFF
d_call: -; v_call: TRBV27; clone_size: -; j_call: TRBJ2-7; cdr3_nt: TGTGCCAGCAGTTCGAGTGGTCCCGAGCAGTACTTC; cdr3_aa: CASSSSGPEQYF